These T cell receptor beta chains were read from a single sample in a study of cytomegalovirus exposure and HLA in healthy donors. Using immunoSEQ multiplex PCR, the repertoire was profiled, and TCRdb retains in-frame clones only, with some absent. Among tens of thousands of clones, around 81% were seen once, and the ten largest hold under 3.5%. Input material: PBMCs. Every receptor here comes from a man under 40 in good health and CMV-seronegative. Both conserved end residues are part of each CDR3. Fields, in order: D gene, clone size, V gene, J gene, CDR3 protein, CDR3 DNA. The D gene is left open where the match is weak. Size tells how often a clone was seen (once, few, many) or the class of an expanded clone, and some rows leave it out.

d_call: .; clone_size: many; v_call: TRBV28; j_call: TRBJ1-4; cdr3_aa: CARGGGGKLFF; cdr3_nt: TGTGCCAGAGGGGGGGGAGGGAAACTGTTTTTT
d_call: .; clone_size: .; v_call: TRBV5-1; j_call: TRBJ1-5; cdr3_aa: CASSLDSRVSNQPQHF; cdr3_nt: TGCGCCAGCAGCTTGGACTCCAGGGTGAGCAATCAGCCCCAGCATTTT
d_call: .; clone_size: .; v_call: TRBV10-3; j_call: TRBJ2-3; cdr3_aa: CAISAGIPRGDTQYF; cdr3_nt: TGTGCCATCAGCGCCGGGATTCCCCGGGGAGATACGCAGTATTTT
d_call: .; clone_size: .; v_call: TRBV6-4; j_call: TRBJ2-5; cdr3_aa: CASSDSIPDTIQETQYF; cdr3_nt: TGTGCCAGCAGTGACTCGATCCCGGACACAATACAAGAGACCCAGTACTTC
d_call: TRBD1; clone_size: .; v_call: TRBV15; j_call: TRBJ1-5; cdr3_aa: CATSREGDRGNQPQHF; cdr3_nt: TGTGCCACCAGCAGAGAGGGGGACAGGGGGAATCAGCCCCAGCATTTT
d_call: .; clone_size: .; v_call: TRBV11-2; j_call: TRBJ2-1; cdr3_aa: CASASLPGEWVYEQFF; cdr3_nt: TGTGCCAGCGCCTCACTCCCGGGAGAATGGGTGTATGAGCAGTTCTTC
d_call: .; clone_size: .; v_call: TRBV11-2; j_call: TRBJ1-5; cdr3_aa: CASSPVGGGNQPQHF; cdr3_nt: TGTGCCAGCAGCCCCGTCGGAGGGGGCAATCAGCCCCAGCATTTT
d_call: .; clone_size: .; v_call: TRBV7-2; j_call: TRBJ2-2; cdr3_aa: CASSLVGWGEKNTGELFF; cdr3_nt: TGTGCCAGCAGCTTAGTTGGGTGGGGAGAGAAGAACACCGGGGAGCTGTTTTTT
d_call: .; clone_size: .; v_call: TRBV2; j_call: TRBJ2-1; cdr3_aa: CASSSTTYNEQFF; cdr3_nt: TGTGCCAGCAGTTCGACTACCTACAATGAGCAGTTCTTC
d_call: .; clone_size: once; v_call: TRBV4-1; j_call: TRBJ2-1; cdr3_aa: CASSPESNEQFF; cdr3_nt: TGCGCCAGCAGCCCAGAGTCAAATGAGCAGTTCTTC
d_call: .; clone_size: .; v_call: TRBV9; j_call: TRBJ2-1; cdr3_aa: CASSVDGDFYNEQFF; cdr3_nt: TGTGCCAGCAGCGTAGACGGAGACTTCTACAATGAGCAGTTCTTC
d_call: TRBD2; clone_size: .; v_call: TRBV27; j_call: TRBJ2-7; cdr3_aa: CASSSYSGSSYEQYF; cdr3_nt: TGTGCCAGCAGTTCGTATAGCGGGAGCTCCTACGAGCAGTACTTC
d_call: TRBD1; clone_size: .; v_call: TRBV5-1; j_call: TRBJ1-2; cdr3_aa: CASSTGQGDGYTF; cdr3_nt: TGCGCCAGCAGCACCGGACAGGGTGACGGCTACACCTTC
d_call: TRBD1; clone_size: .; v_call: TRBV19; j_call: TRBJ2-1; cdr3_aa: CASSIDRAGGHYWTNEQFF; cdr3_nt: TGTGCCAGTAGTATAGATCGAGCAGGGGGTCATTATTGGACCAATGAGCAGTTCTTC
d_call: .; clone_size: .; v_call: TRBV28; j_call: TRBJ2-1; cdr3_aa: CASSFTGHLYNEQFF; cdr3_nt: TGTGCCAGCAGTTTCACGGGACATCTGTACAATGAGCAGTTCTTC
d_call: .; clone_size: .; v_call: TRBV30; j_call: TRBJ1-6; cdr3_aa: CAWTRPQGYSPLHF; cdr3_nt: TGTGCCTGGACTCGTCCTCAGGGATATTCACCCCTCCACTTT
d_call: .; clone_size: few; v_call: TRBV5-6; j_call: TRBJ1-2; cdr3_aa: CASSRVSIGYTF; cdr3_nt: TGTGCCAGCAGCCGGGTCTCCATCGGCTACACCTTC